The entry that follows covers one TCR beta chain sequence. The CDR3 covers 14 residues. Trimming stripped 4 bases from V and 2 bases from J, with 12 bases between. Germline CDR1 is SGHNT and CDR2 is YYREEE (reference sequence). Produced via immunoSEQ multiplex PCR; TCRdb's table is partial and in-frame only. Of 84,000 or so clones detected, 94% appear once; the ten largest clones hold around 0.84%. This record comes from a study of T cell changes during pregnancy in multiple sclerosis. The origin of this receptor is a female donor with multiple sclerosis, enrolled in a pregnancy study. The sample was peripheral blood, taken in the third trimester of pregnancy. V gene TRBV5-4 combines with J gene TRBJ1-1; D might be TRBD1 (6 bases). CDR3 sequence reads: CASSQDRLNTEAFF. Written as DNA, the CDR3 is TGTGCCAGCAGCCAGGACAGATTAAACACTGAAGCTTTCTTT.